Each of the 21 T cell receptor beta chains below was sequenced from the same sample in a study of control samples from healthy donors and cancer patients. Measured with immunoSEQ multiplex PCR; TCRdb has only the in-frame clones, and not every one. Of around 22,000 clones listed, roughly four fifths are singletons. What was sequenced was PBMCs. The receptors come from a man aged 60-69 years with head and neck cancer.

The chain recombines TRBV29-1 with TRBJ1-5; D perhaps matches TRBD1 (5 bases). The V end lost 6 bases, the J end lost 4 bases, and 13 bases lay between the germline ends. CDR3 size: 13 residues. From germline, CDR1 is SQVTM and CDR2 ANQGSEA. CDR3 nucleotide sequence: TGCAGCGTAACCGACAGCCCAAATCAGCCCCAGCATTTT. Translated: CSVTDSPNQPQHF.

The chain combines TRBV6-5 with TRBJ2-7, with TRBD1 as a possible D gene (6 bases). The CDR3 runs 15 residues. Germline loops: CDR1 MNHEY, CDR2 SVGAGI. Trimming took off 2 bases at V and 3 bases at J, with 14 bases between the two ends. CDR3 sequence (DNA): TGTGCCAGCAGTTACCGGGACACCCAATTCTACGAGCAGTACTTC. Translating it yields CASSYRDTQFYEQYF.

Only one count was recorded for this clone. The chain links TRBV2 to TRBJ2-7; maybe TRBD1 (6 bases). The CDR3 has 13 residues. V lost 4 bases, J lost 8 bases, and 15 bases lay in between. From germline, CDR1 is SNHLY and CDR2 FYNNEI. The CDR3, as DNA: TGTGCCAGCAGTGGGACAGACCTTGCGAAGCAGTACTTC. As protein: CASSGTDLAKQYF.

The CDR3 reads CASSVQGGGEQFF. CDR3 in DNA: TGTGCCAGCAGCGTACAGGGGGGCGGTGAGCAGTTCTTC. The gene calls are TRBV7-9 and TRBJ2-1, with 8 bases aligning to TRBD1. The CDR3 covers 13 residues. With 5 bases clipped from V and 9 bases from J, the junction kept 6 bases outside the gene matches. Germline V gene sequence: CDR1 SEHNR, CDR2 FQNEAQ (reference sequence).

V and J are TRBV12-3 or TRBV12-4 and TRBJ2-1; D gene uncertain. Trimming left V 1 base short and J 5 bases short, with 6 bases between. CDR3 size: 13 residues. CDR3 residues: CASSLGIDNEQFF. The CDR3 DNA reads as TGTGCCAGCAGTTTAGGGATCGACAATGAGCAGTTCTTC.

V usage is TRBV27 and J usage is TRBJ2-5; D assignment may be TRBD1 or TRBD2 (5 bases each). TRBJ2-7 explains the end of the DNA better; the J call may be wrong. Germline V gives CDR1 MNHEY, CDR2 SMNVEV (reference sequence). This CDR3 has 14 amino acids. The CDR3 spells CASSSTGPPYEQYF. The CDR3, as DNA: TGTGCCAGCAGTTCTACGGGGCCGCCCTACGAGCAGTACTTC.

The CDR3, as DNA: TGCGCCAGCAGCCAAGTTTCGACAGGGTTTACGGTTTACACCTTC. As protein: CASSQVSTGFTVYTF. The chain combines TRBV4-1 with TRBJ1-2; TRBD1 matches 7 bases. Germline V gene lookup returns CDR1 MGHRA and CDR2 YSYEKL. The CDR3 length is 15 residues. J gave up 11 bases and V 1 base, and 13 bases lay outside the gene matches.

The chain is built from TRBV27 and TRBJ1-1; maybe TRBD1 (5 bases). The CDR3 length is 13 residues. The germline V and J ends were trimmed by 3 bases and 7 bases, with 12 bases remaining between them. CDR1 and CDR2 from the germline V gene are MNHEY and SMNVEV (reference sequence). Here the CDR3 DNA reads TGTGCCAGCAGTTTCCGTCGCCAGGGTGAAGCTTTCTTT. It translates to CASSFRRQGEAFF.

The V call is TRBV25-1, the J call TRBJ1-6, with TRBD1 as a possible D gene (5 bases). Germline V gene data show CDR1 as MGHDK and CDR2 as SYGVNS. V lost 11 bases to trimming and J lost 8 bases, with 28 bases between them. CDR3 length: 17 residues. The CDR3 sequence: CASRGQGKMRIDSPLHF. DNA for the CDR3: TGTGCCTCGCGCGGGCAGGGAAAGATGAGGATTGATTCACCCCTCCACTTT.

J is TRBJ1-5 and V is TRBV29-1; no definite D call. Germline CDR1 reads SQVTM; CDR2 reads ANQGSEA. The CDR3 runs to 14 residues. V lost 3 bases and J 4 bases, leaving 13 bases between the germline ends. This chain's CDR3 is CSVDIRPANQPQHF. The CDR3 DNA reads TGCAGCGTTGATATTAGGCCAGCAAATCAGCCCCAGCATTTT.

The rearrangement joins TRBV7-6 to TRBJ1-5; D unclear. The V end lost 1 base, the J end lost 5 bases, and 9 bases lay between the germline ends. The CDR3 has 14 amino acids. Germline CDR1 SGHVS, CDR2 FNYEAQ. The CDR3 DNA reads TGTGCCAGCAGCTTAGGGTCGTGGGATCAGCCCCAGCATTTT. Translating gives CASSLGSWDQPQHF.

This clone was seen once. The rearrangement joins TRBV29-1 to TRBJ1-2; no clear D gene. Germline CDR1 is SQVTM and CDR2 is ANQGSEA. Trimming left V 1 base short and J 4 bases short, with 7 bases between. There are 12 residues in the CDR3. The CDR3 DNA reads as TGCAGCGTTGAAGCGGGGAGCTATGGCTACACCTTC. Residues: CSVEAGSYGYTF.

This chain connects TRBV28 to TRBJ2-1; 11 bases agree with TRBD2. The germline gives CDR1 MDHEN, CDR2 SYDVKM. Trimming at V came to 6 bases and at J to 5 bases, leaving 21 bases not matched to a gene. The CDR3 runs 20 residues. CDR3 sequence (DNA): TGTGCCAGCAGGTACCTACCGGGACTAGCGGTGGGGGGACTACACAATGAGCAGTTCTTC. This sequence encodes CASRYLPGLAVGGLHNEQFF. Combining the CDR3 with reference TRBV28 and TRBJ2-1 gives the whole variable domain DVKVTQSSRYLVKRTGEKVFLECVQDMDHENMFWYRQDPGLGLRLIYFSYDVKMKEKGDIPEGYSVSREKKERFSLILESASTNQTSMYLCASRYLPGLAVGGLHNEQFFGPGTRLTVL.

In its sample, this clone was seen once. One end of the junction varies from germline; a read error may be responsible. CDR3: CASREAGDYGYTF. DNA of the CDR3: TGTGCCAGCAGAGAAGCAGGGGACTATGGCTACACCTTC. The J gene is TRBJ1-2, the V gene TRBV6-1; D is possibly TRBD1 (6 bases). The CDR3 length is 13 residues. Germline V gene lookup returns CDR1 MNHNS and CDR2 SASEGT.

The CDR3 sequence is CASSALLEDTQYF. The CDR3 region has the DNA TGCGCCAGCAGCGCCCTACTAGAAGATACGCAGTATTTT. V usage is TRBV5-1 and J usage is TRBJ2-3; possible D gene TRBD2, 5 bases. The germline V gene encodes CDR1 SGHRS and CDR2 YFSETQ. With 4 bases removed from V and 5 bases from J, the gap between germline ends came to 11 bases. This CDR3 is 13 amino acids long. Variable domain in full (rest from reference TRBV5-1 and TRBJ2-3): KAGVTQTPRYLIKTRGQQVTLSCSPISGHRSVSWYQQTPGQGLQFLFEYFSETQRNKGNFPGRFSGRQFSNSRSEMNVSTLELGDSALYLCASSALLEDTQYFGPGTRLTVL.

CDR3 sequence reads: CASSLGRLGNQPQHF. Here the CDR3 DNA reads TGTGCCAGCAGCTTAGGTCGGCTGGGCAATCAGCCCCAGCATTTT. This chain joins TRBV7-6 and TRBJ1-5; no reliable D call. Between the trimmed V and J ends, which lost 1 base and 2 bases, there was a span of 9 bases. The CDR3 covers 15 residues. The germline gives CDR1 SGHVS, CDR2 FNYEAQ.

The chain recombines TRBV5-4 with TRBJ1-2, with a tentative D call TRBD1 (6 bases). The CDR3 length is 14 residues. Germline V gene data show CDR1 as SGHNT and CDR2 as YYREEE (reference sequence). Trimming removed 2 bases from V and 8 bases from J, with 16 bases in between. The CDR3 reads CASSFAGEGGGYTF. CDR3 DNA: TGTGCCAGCAGCTTCGCAGGGGAGGGCGGCGGCTACACCTTC. Based on the CDR3 plus reference TRBV5-4 and TRBJ1-2, the full variable domain is ETGVTQSPTHLIKTRGQQVTLRCSSQSGHNTVSWYQQALGQGPQFIFQYYREEENGRGNFPPRFSGLQFPNYSSELNVNALELDDSALYLCASSFAGEGGGYTFGSGTRLTVV.

The chain couples TRBV11-2 to TRBJ1-1; tentative D call: TRBD1 (6 bases). V dropped 1 base and J dropped 5 bases, with 14 bases sitting between them. The CDR3 has 15 residues. Germline V CDR1 and CDR2: SGHAT, FQNNGV. The CDR3 region is CASSLAGAGWTEAFF. The CDR3 DNA sequence: TGTGCCAGCAGCTTAGCGGGGGCAGGGTGGACTGAAGCTTTCTTT.

The chain combines TRBV5-8 with TRBJ1-6, with 11 nucleotides matching TRBD1. The V segment lost 0 bases and the J segment 8 bases; nucleotides outside the gene matches: 4. The CDR3 runs 16 residues. Germline CDR1 SGHTS, CDR2 YDEGEE. CDR3 in amino acids: CASSLEDRGPHSPLHF. In DNA form, the CDR3 reads TGTGCCAGCAGCTTGGAGGACAGGGGGCCCCATTCACCCCTCCACTTT. The variable domain in full, with the rest retrieved from reference TRBV5-8 and TRBJ1-6, is EAGVTQSPTHLIKTRGQQATLRCSPISGHTSVYWYQQALGLGLQFLLWYDEGEERNRGNFPPRFSGRQFPNYSSELNVNALELEDSALYLCASSLEDRGPHSPLHFGNGTRLTVT.

This chain links TRBV19 with TRBJ2-1; D remains ambiguous. Trimming shortened V by 1 base and J by 4 bases, and 11 bases separated the two germline ends. CDR1 is LNHDA, CDR2 SQIVND, per germline (reference sequence). This CDR3 is 15 amino acids long. The CDR3 sequence: CASSIGSGDYNEQFF. The CDR3 DNA follows: TGTGCCAGTAGTATAGGTTCTGGGGATTACAATGAGCAGTTCTTC.

The V gene is TRBV3-1 (or the pseudogene TRBV3-2), the J gene TRBJ2-6; D is unclear. Deletions cut 0 bases from V and 1 base from J, with 22 bases between. The germline V gene has CDR1 LGHDT and CDR2 YNNKEL (reference sequence). The CDR3 totals 21 residues. The DNA of the CDR3 is TGTGCCAGCAGCCAAGATCAATCGGTGGGGAATCTTTGGTCTGGGGCCAACGTCCTGACTTTC. Protein: CASSQDQSVGNLWSGANVLTF.